These 21 T cell receptor beta chains originate from one sample sequenced in a study of Graves' ophthalmopathy and Graves' hyperthyroidism. The TCR beta CDR3 regions underwent amplification from RNA transcripts. Second-round multiplex PCR came after a first-round RT-PCR that employed HTBI primers. TCRdb fed the multiplex PCR reads into MiXCR, producing one record per CDR3 protein. The sample lists nearly 400,000 distinct CDR3 sequences, 15% to 20% occurring once. Sequencing used peripheral blood. These receptors all stem from a woman aged 18-30 years with Graves' ophthalmopathy.

The chain recombines TRBV5-6 with TRBJ2-7; D perhaps matches TRBD1 (6 bases). Trimming stripped 4 bases from V and 5 bases from J, with 16 bases between. Germline V gene lookup returns CDR1 SGHDT and CDR2 YYEEEE. The CDR3 is made up of 14 amino acids. The CDR3, as DNA: TGTGCCAGCAGCCCAAGGGGACAAGACCACGAGCAGTACTTC. Translated: CASSPRGQDHEQYF.

This clonotype was detected ten times or more. CDR3 region: CASSYEGGLNQPQHF. For the CDR3, the DNA is TGCGCCAGCAGCTACGAGGGCGGACTCAATCAGCCCCAGCATTTT. The chain is built from TRBV5-1 and TRBJ1-5; no reliable D call. V gave up 3 bases and J gave up 3 bases, with 13 bases separating them. CDR1 SGHRS and CDR2 YFSETQ come from the germline V gene. CDR3 length equals 15 residues. The full variable domain, completed using reference TRBV5-1 and TRBJ1-5, is KAGVTQTPRYLIKTRGQQVTLSCSPISGHRSVSWYQQTPGQGLQFLFEYFSETQRNKGNFPGRFSGRQFSNSRSEMNVSTLELGDSALYLCASSYEGGLNQPQHFGDGTRLSIL.

This clonotype has a count of ten or more. The chain employs TRBV20-1 and TRBJ2-5; D uncertain. The CDR3 runs 13 residues. Between the trimmed V and J ends, which lost 5 bases and 2 bases, there was a span of 12 bases. The germline CDR1 and CDR2 sequences are DFQATT and SNEGSKA (reference sequence). CDR3 in amino acids: CSAARGRQETQYF. Written as DNA, the CDR3 is TGCAGTGCTGCCCGTGGGCGGCAAGAGACCCAGTACTTC.

The rearrangement links TRBV13 to TRBJ2-7; D is possibly TRBD2 (7 bases). CDR1 and CDR2 (germline): PRHDT, FYEKMQ (reference sequence). The CDR3 consists of 13 residues. The germline V and J ends were trimmed by 8 bases and 3 bases, with 14 bases remaining between them. The CDR3 DNA reads as TGTGCCAGCCGGAGGGGGGGGTACTACGAGCAGTACTTC. Translating it yields CASRRGGYYEQYF.

This clonotype came up many times. The chain employs TRBV5-5 and TRBJ1-2; 9 bases agree with TRBD1. The CDR3 has 14 residues. V lost 3 bases to trimming and J lost 8 bases; unmatched junction nucleotides: 8. Looked up from germline, CDR1 is SGHKS and CDR2 is YYEKEE (reference sequence). CDR3: CASSWGQGFGGYTF. CDR3 DNA sequence: TGTGCCAGCAGCTGGGGACAGGGATTCGGGGGCTACACCTTC. The full variable domain, in which reference TRBV5-5 and TRBJ1-2 provide the parts outside the CDR3, is DAGVTQSPTHLIKTRGQQVTLRCSPISGHKSVSWYQQVLGQGPQFIFQYYEKEERGRGNFPDRFSARQFPNYSSELNVNALLLGDSALYLCASSWGQGFGGYTFGSGTRLTVV.

At least ten counts were recorded for this clonotype. The rearrangement joins TRBV14 to TRBJ1-1; D not resolved. The germline CDR1 and CDR2 sequences are SGHDN and FVKESK. Trimming left V 1 base short and J 1 base short, with 16 bases between. CDR3 length: 17 amino acids. CDR3 in DNA: TGTGCCAGCAGCCAAGCGCGAGGACTTCCCGCGAACACTGAAGCTTTCTTT. Amino acid sequence: CASSQARGLPANTEAFF. The full variable domain, completed using reference TRBV14 and TRBJ1-1, is EAGVTQFPSHSVIEKGQTVTLRCDPISGHDNLYWYRRVMGKEIKFLLHFVKESKQDESGMPNNRFLAERTGGTYSTLKVQPAELEDSGVYFCASSQARGLPANTEAFFGQGTRLTVV.

This clonotype was seen ten or more times. The gene calls are TRBV20-1 and TRBJ1-2; D is possibly TRBD1 (5 bases). Germline V CDR1 and CDR2: DFQATT, SNEGSKA (reference sequence). Trimming took off 5 bases at V and 5 bases at J, with 15 bases between the two ends. CDR3 length equals 13 residues. The CDR3 is CSADVGTLYGYTF. Here the CDR3 DNA reads TGCAGTGCTGACGTGGGGACCCTGTATGGCTACACCTTC.

This clonotype was recorded many times. The chain is built from TRBV2 and TRBJ1-1, with TRBD1 matching over 7 bases. The length of the CDR3 is 15 residues. CDR1 and CDR2 from the germline V gene are SNHLY and FYNNEI. J lost 0 bases, V lost 8 bases, and 9 bases had no gene match. The CDR3: CASWKATGMNTEAFF. As DNA, the CDR3 is TGTGCCAGCTGGAAGGCGACAGGGATGAACACTGAAGCTTTCTTT. The whole variable domain, filled in from reference TRBV2 and TRBJ1-1, reads EPEVTQTPSHQVTQMGQEVILRCVPISNHLYFYWYRQILGQKVEFLVSFYNNEISEKSEIFDDQFSVERPDGSNFTLKIRSTKLEDSAMYFCASWKATGMNTEAFFGQGTRLTVV.

This clonotype was recorded a few times. The V gene is TRBV12-5, the J gene TRBJ2-2; 13 nucleotides match TRBD2. Trimming removed 3 bases from V and 1 base from J; junction bases left unmatched: 11. The CDR3 runs 20 residues. In germline, CDR1 is LGHNT, CDR2 FRNRAP. CDR3 residues: CASGFSAGWTSGRNTGELFF. The CDR3 coding sequence is TGTGCTAGTGGTTTTTCCGCCGGGTGGACTAGCGGGAGGAACACCGGGGAGCTGTTTTTT.

The count of this clonotype is one. V and J are TRBV6-2 or TRBV6-3 and TRBJ2-7, with D tentatively TRBD2 (6 bases). This CDR3 comprises 17 residues. Germline CDR1 MNHEY, CDR2 SVGEGT. V lost 7 bases and J lost 0, with 22 bases in between. The CDR3 nucleotides are TGTGCCAGCACTCCAGAGGGGCTGGGACTCTCCTCCTACGAGCAGTACTTC. Residues: CASTPEGLGLSSYEQYF.

This clonotype was seen many times. The chain employs TRBV7-3 and TRBJ1-1; weak D call: TRBD1 (5 bases). The CDR3 is 12 amino acids. V was shortened by 5 bases and J by 6 bases, with 10 bases between the two germline ends. The germline CDR1 and CDR2 sequences are SGHTA and FQGTGA. The CDR3 spells CASSAPGAEAFF. The CDR3 nucleotides read TGTGCCAGCAGCGCCCCGGGGGCTGAAGCTTTCTTT.

This clonotype has a count of ten or more. The genes are TRBV28 and TRBJ1-1; 7 bases line up with TRBD1. CDR1 MDHEN and CDR2 SYDVKM come from the germline V gene. There are 13 residues in the CDR3. Losses at the gene ends were 8 bases for V and 0 bases for J; bases not matched to a gene: 3. The CDR3 DNA reads as TGTGCCAGCCGGGACAGAGTGAACACTGAAGCTTTCTTT. It encodes CASRDRVNTEAFF. Supplemented by reference TRBV28 and TRBJ1-1, the full variable domain reads DVKVTQSSRYLVKRTGEKVFLECVQDMDHENMFWYRQDPGLGLRLIYFSYDVKMKEKGDIPEGYSVSREKKERFSLILESASTNQTSMYLCASRDRVNTEAFFGQGTRLTVV.

This clonotype has a count of ten or more. J is TRBJ1-1 and V is TRBV2, with D perhaps matching TRBD1 (5 bases). CDR1 and CDR2 (germline): SNHLY, FYNNEI. This CDR3 has 14 residues. The germline V and J ends were trimmed by 7 bases and 7 bases, with 19 bases remaining between them. The CDR3 region is CASKVWGQNLEAFF. DNA for the CDR3: TGTGCCAGCAAAGTTTGGGGCCAGAACCTTGAAGCTTTCTTT.

This clonotype was seen ten or more times. This chain uses TRBV29-1 with TRBJ2-7; TRBD2 might be the D (5 bases). This CDR3 spans 14 amino acids. Germline V CDR1 and CDR2: SQVTM, ANQGSEA. Trimming removed 0 bases at V and 4 bases at J, with 13 bases between. The CDR3 bases are TGCAGCGTTGAAGATAGCAGGTCGGGGTACGAGCAGTACTTC. It yields the protein CSVEDSRSGYEQYF.

This clonotype has ten or more counts. The V call is TRBV6-2 or TRBV6-3, the J call TRBJ2-5; D possibly corresponds to TRBD1 (5 bases). The CDR3 sequence is 16 residues long. Trimming pared 6 bases from V and 0 bases from J, leaving 17 bases between. The germline CDR1 and CDR2 sequences are MNHEY and SVGEGT. CDR3: CASSYDTWGNQETQYF. Written as DNA, the CDR3 is TGTGCCAGCAGCTACGACACCTGGGGCAACCAAGAGACCCAGTACTTC.

In its sample, this clonotype was seen many times. The rearrangement joins TRBV7-2 to TRBJ1-1; TRBD1 is a possible D gene (5 bases). This CDR3 region has 14 residues. Germline V gives CDR1 SGHTA, CDR2 FQGNSA. V lost 6 bases and J 1 base, leaving 12 bases between the germline ends. The CDR3 loop reads CASSLMGPNTEAFF. The DNA for the CDR3 is TGTGCCAGCAGTTTAATGGGGCCGAACACTGAAGCTTTCTTT.

Ten or more counts support this clonotype. The CDR3 here is CASSLARLVGETQYF. CDR3 sequence (DNA): TGTGCCAGCAGCTTAGCGCGACTAGTGGGAGAGACCCAGTACTTC. The gene calls are TRBV7-2 and TRBJ2-5, with D possibly matching TRBD2 (6 bases). Per germline, CDR1 SGHTA and CDR2 FQGNSA. The CDR3 covers 15 residues. Trimming cost V 0 bases and J 4 bases, with 12 bases left between them.

This clonotype has only a few counts. The chain is built from TRBV12-3 or TRBV12-4 and TRBJ1-1; no clear D gene. The CDR3 contains 13 residues. The ends were cut back, 5 bases at V and 3 bases at J, with 10 bases in the middle. In nucleotides, the CDR3 is TGTGCCAGCAGTCCCACCAGGTACACTGAAGCTTTCTTT. Translation: CASSPTRYTEAFF.

This clonotype has ten or more counts. The chain combines TRBV7-3 with TRBJ1-1, with unresolved D. The CDR3 covers 13 residues. Germline CDR1 and CDR2: SGHTA and FQGTGA. Trimming shortened V by 1 base and J by 5 bases, and 8 bases separated the two germline ends. In nucleotides, the CDR3 is TGTGCCAGCAGCTTAAACGGGGATACTGAAGCTTTCTTT. Encoded protein: CASSLNGDTEAFF.

This clonotype was seen at least ten times. The chain combines TRBV6-2 or TRBV6-3 with TRBJ1-1, with 8 nucleotides matching TRBD1. Germline CDR1 is MNHEY and CDR2 is SVGEGT. V was clipped by 10 bases and J by 2 bases; unmatched bases: 15. This CDR3 region has 16 residues. CDR3 sequence (DNA): TGTGCCACCAGGACCCAGGGGGCGCGGGGAAACACTGAAGCTTTCTTT. It is translated as CATRTQGARGNTEAFF.

The V gene is TRBV12-3 or TRBV12-4, the J gene TRBJ1-2; D unclear. This CDR3 comprises 13 residues. V was pared by 5 bases and J by 3 bases, with 10 bases between. In DNA form, the CDR3 reads TGTGCCAGCAGTGGCCAGGATTACTATGGCTACACCTTC. Protein product: CASSGQDYYGYTF.